This T cell receptor beta chain derives from a study of CD8 T cells in ankylosing spondylitis. General study results and limits: Several highly homologous variants formed a TCR beta motif that appeared characteristic of ankylosing spondylitis blood.

TCRdb reprocessed the 5' RACE reads with MiXCR, giving one entry per CDR3 protein. The sample contains fewer than 550,000 distinct CDR3 sequences, about 5.7% of which appear only once. Many counts were recorded for this clonotype. The antigen is not known. The V gene end was trimmed by 7 bases and the J gene end by 9 bases; junction bases not matched to a gene: 9. In germline, CDR1 is MNHNY, CDR2 SVGAGI (reference sequence). This CDR3 has 13 amino acids. V usage is TRBV6-6 and J usage is TRBJ2-1, with 7 bases lining up with TRBD1. The material sequenced was blood, either unsorted or a sorted T cell fraction (not recorded which). The sequence derives from a male donor with ankylosing spondylitis. CDR3 in amino acids: CASILRQGGEQFF. CDR3 nucleotides: TGTGCCAGCATCCTAAGACAGGGTGGTGAGCAGTTCTTC.